The clone carrying this TCR beta chain showed up many times. The target antigen is unknown. The CDR3 contains 15 residues. V was cut by 8 bases and J by 4 bases, with 20 bases left in between. CDR1 SNHLY and CDR2 FYNNEI come from the germline V gene. The sample is drawn from a study of human T cells and chemical hapten exposure. Turning to the study itself: After 6 days, upper back 0.01% DPC patch tests were scored. Study findings and constraints: Given that the donors had alopecia, their immune response may differ from that seen in healthy people.

Per the original data handling: Individual samples carried between about 20,000 and 700,000 TCRs, with 95,638 as the median. TCRdb re-called the RACE reads through MiXCR, storing one row per CDR3 protein. The V and J calls, along with clone size, are taken from TCRdb and not from the paper's own processing. The sample carries approximately 82,000 distinct CDR3 sequences, about 12% recorded once. Documented time point: patch test 1, 2 weeks after DPC sensitization. Treatment reported: therapeutic diphenylcyclopropenone sensitization with weekly scalp DPC. Extraction yielded total RNA from whole blood (unfractionated).

V is TRBV2 and J is TRBJ1-2, with TRBD1 as a possible D gene (5 bases). Sequencing used whole blood, obtained in connection with sensitization to the hapten diphenylcyclopropenone (DPC). This receptor was taken from a woman in her sixties or seventies with alopecia areata. Some clones in this sample may be carry-over from other donors' samples. The CDR3 DNA reads as TGTGCCAGCCGGGACTCAGGGATCGTAGTCTATGGCTACACCTTC. Translating gives CASRDSGIVVYGYTF.